These T cell receptor beta chains were read from a single sample in a study of neoadjuvant anti-PD-1 for oral cavity cancer. TCRdb's copy holds only in-frame clones and misses some; the assay was immunoSEQ multiplex PCR. Among some 15,000 clones listed, 50% to 80% were seen once. The sample consisted of PBMCs, taken before nivolumab (anti-PD-1) treatment. All receptors derive from a person aged 35-79 years with oral cavity squamous cell carcinoma. Each CDR3 is given with its conserved first and last residue. Fields, in order: V gene, J gene, CDR3 protein.

V gene: TRBV5-1
J gene: TRBJ1-1
CDR3 protein: CASSLGGPNTEAFF

V gene: TRBV5-1
J gene: TRBJ2-3
CDR3 protein: CASSPSGSVDTQYF

V gene: TRBV29-1
J gene: TRBJ2-2
CDR3 protein: CSVGVAGRATGELFF

V gene: TRBV27
J gene: TRBJ1-5
CDR3 protein: CASSLLGMGNQPQHF

V gene: TRBV6-1
J gene: TRBJ2-7
CDR3 protein: CASSPQSRGSYEQYF

V gene: TRBV27
J gene: TRBJ1-3
CDR3 protein: CASSPDYTGGNTIYF

V gene: TRBV5-4
J gene: TRBJ1-1
CDR3 protein: CASSLVGGANTEAFF

V gene: TRBV27
J gene: TRBJ2-1
CDR3 protein: CASRPGDRGPSYNEQFF

V gene: TRBV11-2
J gene: TRBJ1-4
CDR3 protein: CASSLGDRGTEEKLFF

V gene: TRBV4-2
J gene: TRBJ1-2
CDR3 protein: CASSQRSGSINGYTF

V gene: TRBV6-1
J gene: TRBJ1-1
CDR3 protein: CASSEGLGNTEAFF

V gene: TRBV11-3
J gene: TRBJ2-2
CDR3 protein: CASSLDRNTGELFF

V gene: TRBV2
J gene: TRBJ2-3
CDR3 protein: CASSETTVLYTDTQYF

V gene: TRBV13
J gene: TRBJ1-2
CDR3 protein: CASSRQGLAYGYTF

V gene: TRBV7-9
J gene: TRBJ2-5
CDR3 protein: CASSLGTLERETQYF

V gene: TRBV6-6
J gene: TRBJ2-7
CDR3 protein: CASSLDSSFYEQYF

V gene: TRBV28
J gene: TRBJ1-3
CDR3 protein: CASSFRGNTIYF

V gene: TRBV5-1
J gene: TRBJ2-1
CDR3 protein: CASSLLAGPYNEQFF

V gene: TRBV6-5
J gene: TRBJ2-5
CDR3 protein: CASSYLAEHQETQYF

V gene: TRBV29-1
J gene: TRBJ1-2
CDR3 protein: CSVARDGQGGGYTF

V gene: TRBV7-3
J gene: TRBJ1-1
CDR3 protein: CASSRERLTEAFF

V gene: TRBV9
J gene: TRBJ2-1
CDR3 protein: CASSVGQTIEQFF

V gene: TRBV9
J gene: TRBJ1-4
CDR3 protein: CASSVDTNEKLFF

V gene: TRBV5-1
J gene: TRBJ1-4
CDR3 protein: CASRRRTGGTNEKLFF

V gene: TRBV6-5
J gene: TRBJ2-7
CDR3 protein: CASSYSSGGGYEQYF

V gene: TRBV7-2
J gene: TRBJ2-7
CDR3 protein: CASTPRSGGLYEQYF

V gene: TRBV7-8
J gene: TRBJ2-3
CDR3 protein: CASSSLGLGDTQYF

V gene: TRBV7-9
J gene: TRBJ2-1
CDR3 protein: CASSLEGFTGDSYNEQFF

V gene: TRBV27
J gene: TRBJ1-1
CDR3 protein: CASSWTVNTEAFF

V gene: TRBV9
J gene: TRBJ2-2
CDR3 protein: CASSTGTSGRGGELFF

V gene: TRBV6-5
J gene: TRBJ2-7
CDR3 protein: CASGVAGTLYEQYF

V gene: TRBV13
J gene: TRBJ2-1
CDR3 protein: CASSDSGTHSYNEQFF

V gene: TRBV4-1
J gene: TRBJ1-2
CDR3 protein: CASSPGAGGYTF